The clone carrying this TCR beta chain was found a few times. The antigen is unknown. This sample was taken from a study of beta chain features in type 1 diabetes. In the study overall: Cell yields, gender and age were comparable in patients and healthy donors.

General study findings and limits: Cells that show high TCR expression could be over-represented by cDNA sequencing. Moderately but significantly shorter TCRB CDR3s were found in Type 1 diabetes patients in all four CD4+ subsets. Although PCR might favor shorter templates, it would do so equally in patients and controls. The naive, central memory and Treg TCRB repertoires of patients appeared to be more similar to one another than those of healthy donors.

The isolated RNA, all of it, was reverse transcribed, so expressed TCRB transcripts were what got sequenced. Assay used: immunoSEQ multiplex PCR; TCRdb lists only in-frame clones, some missing. The repertoire includes about 240,000 clones, approximately 13% of them detected once, and 0.015% to 0.02% sits in the top ten. The sequence derives from a man between 25 and 39 years old with type 1 diabetes. Sequences were obtained from naive CD4+ T cells from blood.

CDR3 sequence (DNA): TGTGCCAGCAGCGTTAGGTCGGCGGGACAGGGGCTGAATGAGCAGTTCTTC. It translates to CASSVRSAGQGLNEQFF. V gene TRBV9 combines with J gene TRBJ2-1; 10 bases agree with TRBD1. The CDR3 runs to 17 residues. In germline, CDR1 is SGDLS, CDR2 YYNGEE. The V and J ends lost 2 bases and 7 bases, in that order; junction bases with no gene match: 12.